The 27 T cell receptor beta chains below all came from one sample that was sequenced in a study of molecular identifiers for immune sequencing clone quantification. TCRdb called the PCR reads again in MiXCR, with one record for every CDR3 protein. The data hold some 97,000 distinct CDR3 sequences, with 35% to 40% observed a single time. Material: naive CD8+ T cells from blood, with Jurkat cell RNA spiked in. The subset is: FACS-sorted CD8+CD4-CCR7+CD45RA+ naive T cells. Every receptor here comes from a human donor in good health. Some libraries in this study had Jurkat cell RNA spiked in.

Remarks on this clonotype: Sequence at one end of the junction differs from germline and may be a read error. This chain uses TRBV5-1 with TRBJ1-4; 9 positions agree with TRBD1. The CDR3 has 14 amino acids. Germline CDR1 SGHRS, CDR2 YFSETQ. The CDR3 bases are TGCGCCAGCAGCTCTGGACAGGGGTGTGAAAAACTGTATTTT. This sequence encodes CASSSGQGCEKLYF.

This chain joins TRBV6-2 or TRBV6-3 and TRBJ2-2, with D unclear. With 2 bases removed from V and 9 bases from J, the gap between germline ends came to 7 bases. Germline CDR1 and CDR2: MNHEY and SVGEGT. This CDR3 is built from 12 residues. CDR3 nucleotides: TGTGCCAGCAGTTACCCCGCCTGGGAGCTGTTTTTT. It encodes CASSYPAWELFF.

With regard to this clonotype: This could be a read error, since a much larger clone is one nucleotide away. The CDR3 does not close with the conserved phenylalanine or tryptophan, likely indicating a read error. This sequence joins TRBV11-2 and TRBJ2-1; either TRBD1 or TRBD2 may fit D (6 bases each). Between the trimmed V and J ends, which lost 11 bases and 1 base, there was a span of 9 bases. Germline CDR1 reads SGHAT; CDR2 reads FQNNGV. The CDR3 is made up of 12 amino acids. The DNA of the CDR3 is TGTGCCGGAGGGGGTTCCTACAATGAGCAGTTCTAC. It translates to CAGGGSYNEQFY.

This sequence joins TRBV29-1 and TRBJ2-3; D perhaps matches TRBD2 (6 bases). The CDR3 runs 14 residues. V lost 4 bases to trimming and J lost 2 bases, with 13 bases between them. In germline, CDR1 is SQVTM, CDR2 ANQGSEA. The CDR3, as DNA: TGCAGCGTTGTTGGCGGGATGAACACAGATACGCAGTATTTT. This codes for CSVVGGMNTDTQYF.

The sample holds a few counts of this clonotype. The CDR3 bases are TGTGCCAGCAGTTTCCAGGGTATCGATGAGCAGTTCTTC. Its translation: CASSFQGIDEQFF. The chain combines TRBV7-6 with TRBJ2-1; D is possibly TRBD1 (5 bases). Trimming removed 6 bases from V and 8 bases from J, with 14 bases in between. Germline V lookup: CDR1 SGHVS, CDR2 FNYEAQ. The CDR3 is 13 residues long. Looking up the rest from reference TRBV7-6 and TRBJ2-1 gives the full variable domain: GAGVSQSPRYKVTKRGQDVALRCDPISGHVSLYWYRQALGQGPEFLTYFNYEAQQDKSGLPNDRFSAERPEGSISTLTIQRTEQRDSAMYRCASSFQGIDEQFFGPGTRLTVL.

This clonotype was picked up many times. This chain uses TRBV27 with TRBJ1-5, with D uncertain. The V gene lost 1 base and the J gene lost 7 bases, with 8 bases spanning the gap. Germline CDR1 is MNHEY and CDR2 is SMNVEV (reference sequence). This CDR3 has 13 amino acids. The chain's CDR3 is CASSLWAEQPQHF. CDR3 nucleotides: TGTGCCAGCAGTTTATGGGCGGAGCAGCCCCAGCATTTT.

The chain is built from TRBV28 and TRBJ2-7; D remains unclear. With 3 bases removed from V and 2 bases from J, the gap between germline ends came to 11 bases. The germline V gene encodes CDR1 MDHEN and CDR2 SYDVKM. The CDR3 is 14 residues long. CDR3 sequence reads: CASSFPRKPYEQYF. The DNA of the CDR3 is TGTGCCAGCAGTTTCCCCAGAAAGCCCTACGAGCAGTACTTC.

Turning to this clonotype: This likely traces to a read error, being one base from a far larger clone. The chain has TRBV28 and TRBJ1-5; no clear D. The CDR3 spans 11 residues. Germline V CDR1 and CDR2: MDHEN, SYDVKM. The CDR3 reads CASSLGQPQLF. The DNA of the CDR3 is TGTGCCAGCAGTCTAGGTCAGCCCCAGCTTTTT.

This sequence joins TRBV28 and TRBJ1-5, with D unresolved. Germline V gene data show CDR1 as MDHEN and CDR2 as SYDVKM. The CDR3 consists of 15 residues. V dropped 3 bases and J dropped 0 bases, with 9 bases sitting between them. CDR3 nucleotide sequence: TGTGCCAGCAGTTTCTTTGCAGTTAGCAATCAGCCCCAGCATTTT. This translates into CASSFFAVSNQPQHF.

This clonotype has a handful of counts. The chain couples TRBV28 to TRBJ2-5; the match to TRBD2 covers 9 bases. The CDR3 covers 16 residues. In germline, CDR1 is MDHEN, CDR2 SYDVKM. The V gene end was trimmed by 3 bases and the J gene end by 5 bases; junction bases not matched to a gene: 10. The CDR3, as DNA: TGTGCCAGCAGTTTTCATTTGGCTAGCGGGACTGAGACCCAGTACTTC. Protein sequence: CASSFHLASGTETQYF. The whole variable domain, remainder taken from reference TRBV28 and TRBJ2-5, is DVKVTQSSRYLVKRTGEKVFLECVQDMDHENMFWYRQDPGLGLRLIYFSYDVKMKEKGDIPEGYSVSREKKERFSLILESASTNQTSMYLCASSFHLASGTETQYFGPGTRLLVL.

Many counts were recorded for this clonotype. The chain uses TRBV29-1 and TRBJ2-7, with TRBD1 as a possible D gene (6 bases). V lost 0 bases and J lost 2, with 11 bases in between. Germline V CDR1 and CDR2: SQVTM, ANQGSEA. The CDR3 runs to 14 residues. CDR3 bases: TGCAGCGTTGAAGACCCAGGGGAGACCTACGAGCAGTACTTC. It codes for CSVEDPGETYEQYF.

V usage is TRBV3-1 and J usage is TRBJ2-5; no clear D gene. This CDR3 is built from 15 residues. V was clipped by 0 bases and J by 3 bases, with 11 bases between them. CDR1 and CDR2 from the germline V gene are LGHDT and YNNKEL (reference sequence). CDR3 sequence (DNA): TGTGCCAGCAGCCAAGAGAGGAAGGGAAAAGAGACCCAGTACTTC. Protein product: CASSQERKGKETQYF.

In its sample, this clonotype was seen a few times. CDR3 protein: CSAPRTSGSPHTDTQYF. The CDR3, as DNA: TGCAGTGCTCCCCGGACTAGCGGGAGTCCTCACACAGATACGCAGTATTTT. V gene TRBV20-1 combines with J gene TRBJ2-3; 13 nucleotides agree with TRBD2. Looked up from germline, CDR1 is DFQATT and CDR2 is SNEGSKA (reference sequence). Trimming at V came to 5 bases and at J to 2 bases, leaving 10 bases not matched to a gene. CDR3 size: 17 residues.

Comment on this clonotype: This may stem from a read error, because a much larger clone lies one nucleotide away. The genes are TRBV5-1 and TRBJ2-1; 7 bases map to TRBD1. Per germline, CDR1 SGHRS and CDR2 YFSETQ. Unmatched junction bases numbered 25, after V lost 5 bases and J lost 14 bases. The CDR3 spans 17 residues. Written as DNA, the CDR3 is TGCGCCAGCAGTTATGACAGGGACATTGTGGGGTCCCTTCCGGAGTTCTTC. Protein product: CASSYDRDIVGSLPEFF.

This clonotype was seen a few times. The chain combines TRBV20-1 with TRBJ2-3; D is undetermined. Germline CDR1 reads DFQATT; CDR2 reads SNEGSKA (reference sequence). Trimming stripped 3 bases from V and 1 base from J, with 8 bases between. This CDR3 comprises 13 residues. Written as DNA, the CDR3 is TGCAGTGCTAGGCGGCAAGGCACAGATACGCAGTATTTT. Protein sequence: CSARRQGTDTQYF.

A few counts support this clonotype. This rearrangement joins TRBV7-9 to TRBJ1-4; 9 nucleotides agree with TRBD1. Germline V gene lookup returns CDR1 SEHNR and CDR2 FQNEAQ (reference sequence). With V trimmed by 5 bases and J by 14 bases, 15 bases remained unmatched. CDR3 size: 15 residues. CDR3 sequence (DNA): TGTGCCAGCAGCCTTGTGACAGGGGGTGTTCTGAGGCTGTTTTTT. Translation gives CASSLVTGGVLRLFF.

This clonotype has a count of ten or more. The rearrangement uses TRBV28 and TRBJ2-7; 9 positions match TRBD1. The CDR3 covers 15 residues. Germline lookup yields CDR1 MDHEN and CDR2 SYDVKM. J was trimmed by 3 bases and V by 4 bases; bases with no gene match: 7. DNA for the CDR3: TGTGCCAGCAGTTACAGGGGGCTCCGGCACTACGAGCAGTACTTC. Translation: CASSYRGLRHYEQYF.

The sample holds many counts of this clonotype. This chain connects TRBV7-2 to TRBJ2-3, with TRBD1 as a possible D gene (5 bases). The CDR3 runs to 14 residues. CDR1 and CDR2 from the germline V gene are SGHTA and FQGNSA. Trimming stripped 3 bases from V and 2 bases from J, with 9 bases between. CDR3 bases: TGTGCCAGCAGCTTGGGGCAAATCACAGATACGCAGTATTTT. This gives the protein CASSLGQITDTQYF.

This clonotype was recorded at least ten times. The chain has TRBV5-1 and TRBJ2-3; TRBD2 agrees at 11 bases. Germline V gene data show CDR1 as SGHRS and CDR2 as YFSETQ. V shed 0 bases, J shed 2 bases, and the junction held 8 bases outside the gene matches. There are 18 residues in the CDR3. CDR3 in amino acids: CASSLVVAGGPITDTQYF. The CDR3 DNA is TGCGCCAGCAGCTTGGTAGTAGCGGGAGGGCCGATCACAGATACGCAGTATTTT.

This clonotype has only a few counts. The chain is built from TRBV5-1 and TRBJ1-1; no definite D call. This CDR3 is 13 amino acids long. Trimming stripped 0 bases from V and 11 bases from J, with 14 bases between. CDR1 SGHRS and CDR2 YFSETQ come from the germline V gene. CDR3 DNA: TGCGCCAGCAGCTTGGCTCTGGCAGGAGGGGCTTTCTTT. Amino acids: CASSLALAGGAFF. The full variable domain, completed using reference TRBV5-1 and TRBJ1-1, is KAGVTQTPRYLIKTRGQQVTLSCSPISGHRSVSWYQQTPGQGLQFLFEYFSETQRNKGNFPGRFSGRQFSNSRSEMNVSTLELGDSALYLCASSLALAGGAFFGQGTRLTVV.

Comments on this clonotype: The CDR3 does not end in the conserved phenylalanine or tryptophan, so this is likely a read error. DNA of the CDR3: TGTGCCATCTCACTAGCGGGAGGAGCCGAGCAGTACTAC. Its protein product is CAISLAGGAEQYY. V is TRBV28 and J is TRBJ2-7; 12 bases are shared with TRBD2. Germline CDR1 and CDR2: MDHEN and SYDVKM. The CDR3 has 13 amino acids. V lost 10 bases to trimming and J lost 6 bases; unmatched junction nucleotides: 7.

This clonotype was detected many times. The gene calls are TRBV28 and TRBJ2-5; possible D gene TRBD1, 5 bases. The germline CDR1 and CDR2 sequences are MDHEN and SYDVKM. Trimming took 0 bases from V and 0 from J, leaving 11 bases between them. The CDR3 length is 16 residues. This CDR3 reads CASSLWPRVYQETQYF. The CDR3 DNA sequence: TGTGCCAGCAGTTTATGGCCCAGGGTGTACCAAGAGACCCAGTACTTC.

Points on this clonotype: This may come from a read error, since a much larger clone is one base off. CDR3 nucleotide sequence: TGTGCCAGCAGCTTCCAGCGACGATTGGGCGAAAAACTGGTTTTT. Amino acids: CASSFQRRLGEKLVF. The chain has TRBV7-8 and TRBJ1-4; D remains unclear. Germline lookup yields CDR1 SGHVS and CDR2 FQNEAQ. CDR3 length: 15 residues.

There are a few counts of this clonotype. This chain connects TRBV2 to TRBJ2-4; D ambiguous. Germline V gene lookup returns CDR1 SNHLY and CDR2 FYNNEI. V lost 0 bases and J 0 bases, leaving 12 bases between the germline ends. This CDR3 is built from 17 residues. The CDR3 here is CASSEATLILAKNIQYF. DNA of the CDR3: TGTGCCAGCAGTGAAGCAACCCTCATACTAGCCAAAAACATTCAGTACTTC.

CDR3 sequence (DNA): TGTGCCAGCAGTTTAGGGACCCGCCCCGATGAGCAGTTCTTC. This gives the protein CASSLGTRPDEQFF. This chain uses TRBV27 with TRBJ2-1, with D possibly being TRBD1 or TRBD2 (5 bases each). Trimming cost V 2 bases and J 8 bases, with 13 bases left between them. Germline CDR1 is MNHEY and CDR2 is SMNVEV (reference sequence). This CDR3 is 14 amino acids long.

About this clonotype: A much larger clone is a single base away; this may be a read error. No conserved phenylalanine or tryptophan is present at the end of the CDR3, so a read error is the likely explanation. The chain carries TRBV7-6 and TRBJ2-7; the D is unclear. Trimming took off 1 base at V and 0 bases at J, with 7 bases between the two ends. Per germline, CDR1 SGHVS and CDR2 FNYEAQ. The CDR3 sequence is 14 residues long. The CDR3 reads CASSLGSASYEQYS. In DNA, the CDR3 is TGTGCCAGCAGCTTAGGTTCAGCCTCCTACGAGCAGTACTCC.

This clonotype occurred a few times. The gene calls are TRBV4-3 and TRBJ2-2; the match to TRBD2 covers 12 bases. CDR1 and CDR2 (germline): LGHNA, YSLEER. After removal of 0 bases from V and 0 bases from J, the junction contained 8 bases not matched to a gene. CDR3 length: 20 residues. The CDR3: CASSQEGLLAGGANTGELFF. The CDR3 DNA follows: TGCGCCAGCAGCCAAGAAGGGTTGCTAGCGGGAGGGGCGAACACCGGGGAGCTGTTTTTT.